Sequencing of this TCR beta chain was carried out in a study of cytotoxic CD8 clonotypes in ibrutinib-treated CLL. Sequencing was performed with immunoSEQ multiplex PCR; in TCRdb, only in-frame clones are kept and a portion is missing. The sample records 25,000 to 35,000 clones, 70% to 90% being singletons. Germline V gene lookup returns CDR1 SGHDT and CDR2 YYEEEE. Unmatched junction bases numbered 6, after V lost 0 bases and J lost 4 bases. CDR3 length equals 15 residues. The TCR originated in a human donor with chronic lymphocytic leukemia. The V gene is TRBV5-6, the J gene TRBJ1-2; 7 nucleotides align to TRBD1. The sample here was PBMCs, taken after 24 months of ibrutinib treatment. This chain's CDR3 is CASSLEGGESYGYTF. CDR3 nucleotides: TGTGCCAGCAGCTTGGAAGGGGGCGAAAGCTATGGCTACACCTTC.